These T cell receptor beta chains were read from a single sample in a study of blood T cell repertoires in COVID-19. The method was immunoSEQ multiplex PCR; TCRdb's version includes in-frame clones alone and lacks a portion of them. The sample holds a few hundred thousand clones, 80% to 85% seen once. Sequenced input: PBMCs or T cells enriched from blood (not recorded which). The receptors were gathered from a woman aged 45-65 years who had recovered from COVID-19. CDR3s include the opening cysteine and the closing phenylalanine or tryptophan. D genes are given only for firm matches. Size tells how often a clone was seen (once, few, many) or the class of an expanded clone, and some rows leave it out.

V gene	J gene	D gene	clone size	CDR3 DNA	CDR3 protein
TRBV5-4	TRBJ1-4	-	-	TGTGCCAGCAGCTTGGACCCCTCGGGGGTTGAAAAACTGTTTTTT	CASSLDPSGVEKLFF
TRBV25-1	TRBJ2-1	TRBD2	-	TGTGCCAGCAGTGAAGGTACTAGCGGTTACAATGAGCAGTTCTTC	CASSEGTSGYNEQFF
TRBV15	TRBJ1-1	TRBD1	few	TGTGCCACCAGCAGAGGGGGGACAGTTGGGGACACTGAAGCTTTCTTT	CATSRGGTVGDTEAFF
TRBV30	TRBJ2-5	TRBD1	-	TGTGCCTGGTATACAGGGGGTGTCGAGACCCAGTACTTC	CAWYTGGVETQYF
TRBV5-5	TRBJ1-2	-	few	TGTGCCAGCAGCTGGGAGGTTTTTAACTATGGCTACACCTTC	CASSWEVFNYGYTF
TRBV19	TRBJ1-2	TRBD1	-	TGTGCCAGTAGTGGGGGCAGGGGGCAAGACTATGGCTACACCTTC	CASSGGRGQDYGYTF
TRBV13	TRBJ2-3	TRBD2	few	TGTGCCAGCAGCCTTGGACTAGCGGGAGGGGTGGGCACAGATACGCAGTATTTT	CASSLGLAGGVGTDTQYF
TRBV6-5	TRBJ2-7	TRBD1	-	TGTGCCAGCAGATTCGACAGGGTGTCTGGGGAGCAGTACTTC	CASRFDRVSGEQYF
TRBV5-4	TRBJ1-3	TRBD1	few	TGTGCCAGCAGCTCACAGGGGGCAGGTGGAAACACCATATATTTT	CASSSQGAGGNTIYF
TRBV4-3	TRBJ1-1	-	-	TGCGCCAGCAGCCAAGGGACCCAGGTGAAGGGGACTGAAGCTTTCTTT	CASSQGTQVKGTEAFF
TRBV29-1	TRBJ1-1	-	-	TGCAGCGTTACTGGACAGAGGAACACTGAAGCTTTCTTT	CSVTGQRNTEAFF
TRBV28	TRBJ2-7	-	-	TGTGCCAGCAATTGGGCCAGCGAGCAGTACTTC	CASNWASEQYF
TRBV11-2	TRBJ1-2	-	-	TGTGCCAGCAGCTTAGATCGGTTAGGAGTGCGGGGCTACACCTTC	CASSLDRLGVRGYTF
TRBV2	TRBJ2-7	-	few	TGTGCCAGCAAGCGACAGATCTACGAGCAGTACTTC	CASKRQIYEQYF
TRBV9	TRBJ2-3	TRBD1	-	TGTGCCAGCAGTGGGACAGGGGATGAAGATACGCAGTATTTT	CASSGTGDEDTQYF
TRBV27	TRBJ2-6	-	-	TGTGCCAGCAGTTTATTCCGCCCTAATATTGCTGGGGCCAACGTCCTGACTTTC	CASSLFRPNIAGANVLTF
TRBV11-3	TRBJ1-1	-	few	TGTGCCAGCAGCTCCGGGGGAGGCACTGAAGCTTTCTTT	CASSSGGGTEAFF
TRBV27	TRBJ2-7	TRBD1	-	TGTGCCAGCAGGTCTAGTACAGGGGCGAACTCCTACGAGCAGTACTTC	CASRSSTGANSYEQYF
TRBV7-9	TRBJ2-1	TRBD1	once	TGTGCCAGCAGCTTACGACAGGGGGCGCGCAATGAGCAGTTCTTC	CASSLRQGARNEQFF
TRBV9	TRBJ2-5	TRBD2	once	TGTGCCAGCAGCCAAGGGCCTAGCGGGCCTGAAGAGACCCAGTACTTC	CASSQGPSGPEETQYF
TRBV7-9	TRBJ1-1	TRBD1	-	TGTGCCAGCAGCTTGACAGGGGGGATAGCTTTCTTT	CASSLTGGIAFF
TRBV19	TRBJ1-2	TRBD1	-	TGTGCCAGTAGAGAACAGGGGCCCCCTAACTATGGCTACACCTTC	CASREQGPPNYGYTF
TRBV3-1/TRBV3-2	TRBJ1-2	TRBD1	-	TGTGCCAGCAGCCGGGACAGGGACGGCTACACCTTC	CASSRDRDGYTF
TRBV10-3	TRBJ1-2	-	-	TGTGCCATCACGAGAGAACAGGGCTATGGCTACACCTTC	CAITREQGYGYTF
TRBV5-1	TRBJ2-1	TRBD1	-	TGCGCCAGCAGCTCCCGCCCGGGACAGGGAGGTAATGAGCAGTTCTTC	CASSSRPGQGGNEQFF
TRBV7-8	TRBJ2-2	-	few	TGTGCCAGCAGCTTAGTCCCTTTCGGCGGGGAGCTGTTTTTT	CASSLVPFGGELFF
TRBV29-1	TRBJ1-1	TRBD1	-	TGCAGCGTAGACGACAGGGGCTCAATGGGAGCTTTCTTT	CSVDDRGSMGAFF
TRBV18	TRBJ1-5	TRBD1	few	TGTGCCAGCAGCGACAGGGGAAGCAATCAGCCCCAGCATTTT	CASSDRGSNQPQHF
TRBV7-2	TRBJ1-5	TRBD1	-	TGTGCCAGCAGCCTGGACAGGGGAAGGGAGCAGCCCCAGCATTTT	CASSLDRGREQPQHF
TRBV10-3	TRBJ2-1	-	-	TGTGCCATCGGGACTGGAAACAATGAGCAGTTCTTC	CAIGTGNNEQFF
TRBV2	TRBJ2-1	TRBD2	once	TGTGCCAGCAGTCGGACTAGCGGGAGGACCTACAATGAGCAGTTCTTC	CASSRTSGRTYNEQFF
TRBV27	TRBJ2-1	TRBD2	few	TGTGCCAGCAGTAGGGTCGGGACTAGCGGGGCCCTAATCAATGAGCAGTTCTTC	CASSRVGTSGALINEQFF
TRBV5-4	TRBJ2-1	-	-	TGTGCCAGCAGCCTTCAGGCGAGCTCCTACAATGAGCAGTTCTTC	CASSLQASSYNEQFF
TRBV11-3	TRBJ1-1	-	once	TGTGCCAGCAGCGGGAACCGACAGCCGAACACTGAAGCTTTCTTT	CASSGNRQPNTEAFF
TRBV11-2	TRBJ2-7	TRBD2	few	TGTGCCAGCAGCTTAGGGCATAGCGGGAGGGCACGGGAGCAGTACTTC	CASSLGHSGRAREQYF
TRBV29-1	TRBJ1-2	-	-	TGCAGCGTTGCTCGGGGAAACTATGGCTACACCTTC	CSVARGNYGYTF
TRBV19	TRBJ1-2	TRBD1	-	TGTGCCAGTAGTATAGGCTACAGGGGGATCTATGGCTACACCTTC	CASSIGYRGIYGYTF
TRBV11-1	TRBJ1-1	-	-	TGTGCCAGCAGCTCCATTTCAGGGCCGGCCGGTGAAGCTTTCTTT	CASSSISGPAGEAFF
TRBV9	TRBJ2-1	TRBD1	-	TGTGCCAGCAGCGTAGTCGGACAGGGTGTCCGAAATGAGCAGTTCTTC	CASSVVGQGVRNEQFF
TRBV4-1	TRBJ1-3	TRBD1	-	TGCGCCAGCAGCCAAAGGGACAGCGGACCAAACACCATATATTTT	CASSQRDSGPNTIYF
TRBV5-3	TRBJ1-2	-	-	TGTGCCAGAAGCTTGCTTCAGGGGCCCCTCTACACCTTC	CARSLLQGPLYTF
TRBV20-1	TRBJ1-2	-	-	TGCAGTGCCCCACAGGGTGGTGGCTACACCTTC	CSAPQGGGYTF
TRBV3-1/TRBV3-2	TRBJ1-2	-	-	TGTGCCAGCAGCCAAGGTCTAGGGGGTTCCTATGGCTACACCTTC	CASSQGLGGSYGYTF
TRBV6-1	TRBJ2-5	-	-	TGTGCCAGCAGTGAGCGGCCCCCACCAGGGGAGACCCAGTACTTC	CASSERPPPGETQYF
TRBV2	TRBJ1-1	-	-	TGTGCCAGCAGTGATCTGGGAGGGACCACTGAAGCTTTCTTT	CASSDLGGTTEAFF
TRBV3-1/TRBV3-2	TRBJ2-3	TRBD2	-	TGTGCCAGCAGCCAAGTGTCCACTAGCGGGATCCCGTATTTT	CASSQVSTSGIPYF
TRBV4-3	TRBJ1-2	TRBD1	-	TGCGCCAGCAGCGAAAGAACCCCCCAACAAGGGACAGGGTCCTTTAACTATGGCTACACCTTC	CASSERTPQQGTGSFNYGYTF
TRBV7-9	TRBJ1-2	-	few	TGTGCCAGCGGAGCAACGACGGATGGCTACACCTTC	CASGATTDGYTF